This TCR beta chain derives from a study of blood T cell repertoires in COVID-19. Overall study context: Acute and convalescent COVID-19 samples came from the United States, Italy and Spain. Sources were T cells, B-cell-depleted T cells, or PBMCs; the material itself was cDNA or gDNA.

In the original analysis: From reference gene primer amplification, estimates of nucleated cell counts were derived. Sequencing used immunoSEQ multiplex PCR; TCRdb keeps in-frame clones, though not all of them. V, J and clone size reflect that table, while D and trimming were determined from the DNA. This sample has hundreds of thousands of clones, with 85% found just once. The CDR3 covers 14 residues. V was trimmed by 0 bases and J by 3 bases, leaving 6 bases between them. Germline CDR1 and CDR2: GTSNPN and SVGIG (reference sequence). The chain couples TRBV30 to TRBJ2-6; possibly TRBD1 for D (5 bases). The sample comprised peripheral blood. This sequence originates from a young woman with acute or convalescent COVID-19. This CDR3 is CAWSVGVGANVLTF. The DNA for the CDR3 is TGTGCCTGGAGTGTAGGGGTTGGGGCCAACGTCCTGACTTTC. Complete variable domain (other parts from reference TRBV30 and TRBJ2-6): SQTIHQWPATLVQPVGSPLSLECTVEGTSNPNLYWYRQAAGRGLQLLFYSVGIGQISSEVPQNLSASRPQDRQFILSSKKLLLSDSGFYLCAWSVGVGANVLTFGAGSRLTVL.